The 11 T cell receptor beta chains below were found in one sample sequenced in a study of shared clonotypes between healthy human individuals. Naive CD8 cells lacked CD45RO and underwent positive selection for CCR7, leaving out terminally differentiated effector memory CD45RA+ cells. The repertoire was sequenced with immunoSEQ multiplex PCR; TCRdb's copy has only in-frame clones and lacks some. The repertoire holds more than 600,000 clones, with 92% as singletons. Specimen: naive CD8+ T cells sorted from blood. Source of these receptors: a young man in good health.

The rearrangement uses TRBV6-5 and TRBJ2-2; possibly TRBD2 for D (5 bases). Germline CDR1 is MNHEY and CDR2 is SVGAGI. The CDR3 runs 15 residues. V lost 4 bases, J lost 3 bases, and 12 bases lay in between. The CDR3 loop is CASSFALGDTGELFF. The DNA for the CDR3 is TGTGCCAGCAGTTTTGCCCTGGGAGACACCGGGGAGCTGTTTTTT.

This clone was seen just once. The J gene is TRBJ2-5, the V gene TRBV7-9; possible D gene TRBD1, 6 bases. Germline CDR1 SEHNR, CDR2 FQNEAQ (reference sequence). The V end was cut by 4 bases, the J end by 7 bases, with 22 bases between. The CDR3 is 16 residues long. Here the CDR3 reads CASSSRGSEGLGTQYF. CDR3 coding DNA: TGTGCCAGCAGCTCCAGGGGATCAGAGGGTTTGGGGACCCAGTACTTC.

Regarding this clone: The sample carries other DNA sequences with the same CDR3. The chain recombines TRBV5-5 with TRBJ2-5; the D gene could be TRBD1 or TRBD2 (6 bases each). V shed 5 bases and J shed 5 bases, with 16 bases lying between them. CDR3 size: 14 residues. The germline gives CDR1 SGHKS, CDR2 YYEKEE (reference sequence). The CDR3 sequence: CASSLGQGRETQYF. The CDR3 nucleotides are TGTGCCAGCAGTCTGGGGCAGGGGAGGGAGACCCAGTACTTC.

The chain carries TRBV9 and TRBJ2-7; TRBD2 matches at 10 bases. The CDR3 is made up of 14 amino acids. Looked up from germline, CDR1 is SGDLS and CDR2 is YYNGEE. V gave up 2 bases and J gave up 4 bases; unmatched junction bases: 3. The DNA for the CDR3 is TGTGCCAGCAGCGTTACTAGCGGGATTTACGAGCAGTACTTC. Protein: CASSVTSGIYEQYF. The variable domain in full, with the rest retrieved from reference TRBV9 and TRBJ2-7, is DSGVTQTPKHLITATGQRVTLRCSPRSGDLSVYWYQQSLDQGLQFLIQYYNGEERAKGNILERFSAQQFPDLHSELNLSSLELGDSALYFCASSVTSGIYEQYFGPGTRLTVT.

The chain couples TRBV7-6 to TRBJ1-3; D unclear. The CDR3 is made up of 16 amino acids. The germline gives CDR1 SGHVS, CDR2 FNYEAQ. Between the trimmed V and J ends, which lost 1 base and 0 bases, there was a span of 10 bases. The CDR3 loop is CASSLVQTGSGNTIYF. The CDR3 DNA sequence: TGTGCCAGCAGCTTAGTACAGACCGGCTCTGGAAACACCATATATTTT.

The chain recombines TRBV25-1 with TRBJ2-7; 8 bases map to TRBD1. The CDR3 contains 13 residues. After removal of 10 bases from V and 4 bases from J, the junction contained 9 bases not matched to a gene. The germline gives CDR1 MGHDK, CDR2 SYGVNS. In DNA, the CDR3 is TGTGCCACTGACCCAGGGGGCAGGTACGAGCAGTACTTC. It yields the protein CATDPGGRYEQYF.

The chain uses TRBV19 and TRBJ2-7; D not certain. The J call may be mistaken, given a closer DNA end match to TRBJ2-1. CDR1 is LNHDA and CDR2 is SQIVND in the germline V gene (reference sequence). The CDR3 runs 14 residues. This CDR3 is CATKGLVTYNEQFF. DNA for the CDR3: TGTGCCACCAAAGGGCTAGTAACCTACAATGAGCAGTTCTTC.

About this clone: This sample includes further DNA sequences coding for the same CDR3. J is TRBJ2-7 and V is TRBV30, with TRBD1 identical over 7 bases. J gave up 2 bases and V 4 bases, and 2 bases lay outside the gene matches. CDR1 and CDR2 from the germline V gene are GTSNPN and SVGIG (reference sequence). The CDR3 has 12 residues. This CDR3 is CAWKGAAYEQYF. CDR3 bases: TGTGCCTGGAAGGGGGCGGCCTACGAGCAGTACTTC. The whole variable domain, filled in from reference TRBV30 and TRBJ2-7, reads SQTIHQWPATLVQPVGSPLSLECTVEGTSNPNLYWYRQAAGRGLQLLFYSVGIGQISSEVPQNLSASRPQDRQFILSSKKLLLSDSGFYLCAWKGAAYEQYFGPGTRLTVT.

The CDR3 spells CASSSRTGIGEQYF. Here the CDR3 DNA reads TGTGCCAGCAGCAGCAGGACAGGAATAGGGGAGCAGTACTTC. The gene calls are TRBV7-9 and TRBJ2-7, with 7 bases aligning to TRBD1. Germline V lookup: CDR1 SEHNR, CDR2 FQNEAQ (reference sequence). There are 14 residues in the CDR3. Trimming took 5 bases from V and 7 from J; bases not matched to a gene: 11.

The J gene is TRBJ2-3, the V gene TRBV27; D uncertain. Trimming left V 4 bases short and J 7 bases short, with 15 bases between. Germline values: CDR1 MNHEY, CDR2 SMNVEV (reference sequence). The CDR3 loop spans 14 amino acids. The CDR3: CASSSFKINNTQYF. DNA of the CDR3: TGTGCCAGCAGTTCTTTTAAGATCAACAATACGCAGTATTTT.

The rearrangement links TRBV5-6 to TRBJ1-1; possibly TRBD1 for D (6 bases). The V gene's germline CDR1 is SGHDT and CDR2 YYEEEE. CDR3 length: 16 residues. Trimming took 4 bases from V and 4 from J, leaving 20 bases between them. The DNA of the CDR3 is TGTGCCAGCAGCGCCAACTTAGGGGGGGCTCTCACTGAAGCTTTCTTT. As protein: CASSANLGGALTEAFF.